Listed below are T cell receptor beta chains from one sample, sequenced in a study of blood T cell repertoires in COVID-19. The assay was immunoSEQ multiplex PCR, and TCRdb's table has in-frame clones only and misses some. This table has some 340,000 clones, 87% appearing once. The sample comprised PBMCs or T cells enriched from blood (not recorded which). These receptors all come from a woman aged 25 to 45 who had recovered from COVID-19. Both conserved end residues are part of each CDR3. Each record gives: D gene, clone size, V gene, J gene, CDR3 DNA, CDR3 protein. D genes are given only for firm matches. The size entry is marked missing in some rows and otherwise reads once, few, many or a size class.

D: .
size: .
V: TRBV4-1
J: TRBJ2-5
DNA: TGCGCCAGCAGCCAAGTGTTCAGGGAGACCCAGTACTTC
CDR3: CASSQVFRETQYF

D: TRBD2
size: .
V: TRBV18
J: TRBJ2-1
DNA: TGTGCCAGCTCCCCCTTCGGACTAGCGGCCTACAATGAGCAGTTCTTC
CDR3: CASSPFGLAAYNEQFF

D: .
size: once
V: TRBV5-1
J: TRBJ2-2
DNA: TGCGCCAGCAGCTTGGACAGCTTCAACACCGGGGAGCTGTTTTTT
CDR3: CASSLDSFNTGELFF

D: TRBD1
size: .
V: TRBV19
J: TRBJ2-5
DNA: TGTGCCAGTAGTCCTAGGACAGGGACAAGAGAGACCCAGTACTTC
CDR3: CASSPRTGTRETQYF

D: .
size: .
V: TRBV5-1
J: TRBJ1-6
DNA: TGCGCCAGCAGCTTGACAGGCCCTTACGATTCACCCCTCCACTTT
CDR3: CASSLTGPYDSPLHF

D: TRBD1
size: few
V: TRBV6-5
J: TRBJ1-6
DNA: TGTGCCAGCAGTTACAGGCAGGGGGGTTCACCCCTCCACTTT
CDR3: CASSYRQGGSPLHF

D: TRBD1
size: .
V: TRBV7-2
J: TRBJ2-1
DNA: TGTGCCAGCAGCCCCTTCGTGGGGACAGGGTACAATGAGCAGTTCTTC
CDR3: CASSPFVGTGYNEQFF

D: .
size: .
V: TRBV27
J: TRBJ1-6
DNA: TGTGCCAGCAGTCCCCTAAGATCTCAGGGTGACTCCCTAAATTCACCCCTCCACTTT
CDR3: CASSPLRSQGDSLNSPLHF

D: TRBD2
size: many
V: TRBV7-9
J: TRBJ2-2
DNA: TGTGCCAGCAGCGCCCGGACTAGCGGGGGAACCGGGGAGCTGTTTTTT
CDR3: CASSARTSGGTGELFF

D: TRBD1
size: .
V: TRBV10-3
J: TRBJ1-1
DNA: TGTGCCATCAGGGGACAGGGGGGGAACACTGAAGCTTTCTTT
CDR3: CAIRGQGGNTEAFF

D: .
size: .
V: TRBV29-1
J: TRBJ2-7
DNA: TGCAGCGTTGGCCCTACGGTCGCCGAGCAGTACTTC
CDR3: CSVGPTVAEQYF

D: TRBD2
size: .
V: TRBV5-1
J: TRBJ2-5
DNA: TGCGCCAGCGAGGGACTAGGAGAGACCCAGTACTTC
CDR3: CASEGLGETQYF

D: .
size: .
V: TRBV27
J: TRBJ1-1
DNA: TGTGCCAGCACCGCCTCTTACAGGGATGAAGCTTTCTTT
CDR3: CASTASYRDEAFF

D: TRBD1
size: .
V: TRBV28
J: TRBJ1-2
DNA: TGTGCCAGCAGTTGGAACAGGGGATATGGCTACACCTTC
CDR3: CASSWNRGYGYTF

D: .
size: .
V: TRBV4-3
J: TRBJ1-6
DNA: TGCGCCAGCAGCCAAGATGCAGGGATGAATTCACCCCTCCACTTT
CDR3: CASSQDAGMNSPLHF

D: .
size: .
V: TRBV9
J: TRBJ1-4
DNA: TGTGCCAGCAGCGGAGAACGGGAGTGGGGGGAAAAACTGTTTTTT
CDR3: CASSGEREWGEKLFF

D: TRBD1
size: .
V: TRBV6-5
J: TRBJ2-7
DNA: TGTGCCAGCAGTCGGGACAGCACCTACGAGCAGTACTTC
CDR3: CASSRDSTYEQYF

D: .
size: .
V: TRBV4-3
J: TRBJ1-2
DNA: TGCGCCAGCAGCCAAAAAGCCAGTGAGGGCTATGGCTACACCTTC
CDR3: CASSQKASEGYGYTF

D: .
size: .
V: TRBV28
J: TRBJ2-2
DNA: TGTGCCAGCATTAAGGAGACCACCGGGGAGCTGTTTTTT
CDR3: CASIKETTGELFF

D: .
size: .
V: TRBV7-9
J: TRBJ1-1
DNA: TGTGCCAGCAGCCTAGTATCCACTGAAGCTTTCTTT
CDR3: CASSLVSTEAFF

D: .
size: .
V: TRBV11-2
J: TRBJ1-1
DNA: TGTGCCAGCAGCTTTCGGGATACTCCTGAAGCTTTCTTT
CDR3: CASSFRDTPEAFF

D: TRBD1
size: .
V: TRBV5-1
J: TRBJ2-7
DNA: TGCGCCAGCAGCCTTTCAACGGGACAGGACTACGAGCAGTACTTC
CDR3: CASSLSTGQDYEQYF

D: .
size: .
V: TRBV28
J: TRBJ1-4
DNA: TGTGCCAGCAGAAACCAACAGGGCCCTTTTGAAAAACTGTTTTTT
CDR3: CASRNQQGPFEKLFF

D: TRBD1
size: .
V: TRBV27
J: TRBJ1-5
DNA: TGTGCCAGCAGTTTTTCCAGGGGGCAGCCCCAGCATTTT
CDR3: CASSFSRGQPQHF

D: .
size: .
V: TRBV10-3
J: TRBJ2-4
DNA: TGTGCCATCAGTGAGTCCGCGACAAGCGGAGCCAAAAACATTCAGTACTTC
CDR3: CAISESATSGAKNIQYF

D: TRBD2
size: once
V: TRBV28
J: TRBJ2-4
DNA: TGTGCCAGCAGAATCGTCGGGGCGGGGGAAAACATTCAGTACTTC
CDR3: CASRIVGAGENIQYF

D: TRBD1
size: .
V: TRBV10-3
J: TRBJ1-2
DNA: TGTGCCATCAAGGGACAGGGGCCTGGTGGCTACACCTTC
CDR3: CAIKGQGPGGYTF

D: .
size: .
V: TRBV12-3/TRBV12-4
J: TRBJ2-5
DNA: TGTGCCAGCAGCCCCACAGGAGAGACCCAGTACTTC
CDR3: CASSPTGETQYF

D: TRBD1
size: .
V: TRBV6-5
J: TRBJ2-7
DNA: TGTGCCACGGGGACAGGGAGATCGTACGAGCAGTACTTC
CDR3: CATGTGRSYEQYF

D: TRBD2
size: once
V: TRBV5-1
J: TRBJ2-3
DNA: TGCGCCAGCAGCTTGGAATTAGCGGGGGGAATAGATACGCAGTATTTT
CDR3: CASSLELAGGIDTQYF